Included here is one TCR beta chain sequence, with context. Its antigen is unidentified. Losses at the gene ends were 0 bases for V and 4 bases for J; bases not matched to a gene: 5. CDR3 length equals 14 residues. Germline V gives CDR1 SQVTM, CDR2 ANQGSEA. This sample is drawn from a study of a mutant IDH1 vaccine in newly diagnosed glioma. Overall study context: Males made up about 60% and females about 38% of treated patients, whose mean age was around 41 years. Radiotherapy, temozolomide, or both had been given previously, and both were given to most.

Findings and limits, study-wide: The vaccine induced immune responses, and these occurred in more than 80% of patients.

Libraries were prepared by immunoSEQ multiplex PCR; TCRdb keeps only in-frame clonotypes and omits some of them. The sample holds about 51,000 clones, around four fifths seen once. The time point: week 5, during vaccination. Every vaccine dose comprised 300 ug of mutant IDH1 20-mer peptide plus topical imiquimod. The chain combines TRBV29-1 with TRBJ1-2; 7 nucleotides match TRBD1. This TCR was recovered from a woman in her thirties or forties with glioma. This specimen consisted of PBMCs, obtained from a glioma patient whose treatment included an IDH1 peptide vaccine. The CDR3 loop is CSVEDRPGGYGYTF. The DNA for the CDR3 is TGCAGCGTTGAAGATCGGCCAGGGGGCTATGGCTACACCTTC.